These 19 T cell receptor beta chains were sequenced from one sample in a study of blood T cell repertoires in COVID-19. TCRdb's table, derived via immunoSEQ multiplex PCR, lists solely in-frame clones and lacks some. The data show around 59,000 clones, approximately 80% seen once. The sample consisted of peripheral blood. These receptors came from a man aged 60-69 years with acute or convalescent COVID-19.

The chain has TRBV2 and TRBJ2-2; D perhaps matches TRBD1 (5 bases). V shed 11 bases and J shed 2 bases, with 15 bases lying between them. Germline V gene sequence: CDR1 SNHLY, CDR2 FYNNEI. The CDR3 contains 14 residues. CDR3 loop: CAARQQGNTGELFF. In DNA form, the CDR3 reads TGTGCCGCCAGGCAGCAGGGAAACACCGGGGAGCTGTTTTTT.

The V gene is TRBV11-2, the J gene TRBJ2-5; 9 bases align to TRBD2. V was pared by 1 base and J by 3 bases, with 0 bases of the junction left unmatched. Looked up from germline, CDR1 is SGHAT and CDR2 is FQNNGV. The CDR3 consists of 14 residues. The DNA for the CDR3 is TGTGCCAGCAGCTTAGGACTAGCGGAAGAGACCCAGTACTTC. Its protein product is CASSLGLAEETQYF.

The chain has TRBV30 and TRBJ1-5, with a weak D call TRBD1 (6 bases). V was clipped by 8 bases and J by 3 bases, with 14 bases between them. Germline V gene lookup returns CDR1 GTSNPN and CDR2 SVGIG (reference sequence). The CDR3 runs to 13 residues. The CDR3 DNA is TGTGCCGGCCAACAGGGTGACAATCAGCCCCAGCATTTT. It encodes CAGQQGDNQPQHF.

In nucleotides, the CDR3 is TGTGCCAGCAGCAAAACCGGGACTACCACCTACGAGCAGTACTTC. Its protein product is CASSKTGTTTYEQYF. The chain employs TRBV6-5 and TRBJ2-7; the match to TRBD2 covers 7 bases. The length of the CDR3 is 15 residues. Germline trimming cut 6 bases from V and 2 bases from J; bases unmatched to any gene: 10. Germline V gives CDR1 MNHEY, CDR2 SVGAGI.

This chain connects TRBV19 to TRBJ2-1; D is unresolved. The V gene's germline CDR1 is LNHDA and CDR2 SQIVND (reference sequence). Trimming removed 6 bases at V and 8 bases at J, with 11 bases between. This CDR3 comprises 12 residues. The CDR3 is CASRVYNDEQFF. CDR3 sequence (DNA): TGTGCCAGTAGGGTATACAACGATGAGCAGTTCTTC.

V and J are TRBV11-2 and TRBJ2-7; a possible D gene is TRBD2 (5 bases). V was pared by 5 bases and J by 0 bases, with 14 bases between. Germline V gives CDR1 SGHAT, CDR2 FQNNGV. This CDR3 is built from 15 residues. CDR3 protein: CASSGAFRGSYEQYF. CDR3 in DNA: TGTGCCAGCAGCGGTGCCTTCCGGGGCTCCTACGAGCAGTACTTC.

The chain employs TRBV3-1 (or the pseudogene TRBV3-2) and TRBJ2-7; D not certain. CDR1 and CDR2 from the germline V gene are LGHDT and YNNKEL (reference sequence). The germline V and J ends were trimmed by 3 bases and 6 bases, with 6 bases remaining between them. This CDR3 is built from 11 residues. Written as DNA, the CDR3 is TGTGCCAGCAGCCACGGTTCCGAGCAGTACTTC. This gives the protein CASSHGSEQYF.

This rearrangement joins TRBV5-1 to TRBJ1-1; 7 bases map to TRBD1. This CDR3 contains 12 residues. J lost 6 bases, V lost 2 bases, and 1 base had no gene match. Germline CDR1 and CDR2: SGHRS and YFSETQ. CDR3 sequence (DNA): TGCGCCAGCAGCTTACAGGGGTCTGAAGCTTTCTTT. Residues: CASSLQGSEAFF.

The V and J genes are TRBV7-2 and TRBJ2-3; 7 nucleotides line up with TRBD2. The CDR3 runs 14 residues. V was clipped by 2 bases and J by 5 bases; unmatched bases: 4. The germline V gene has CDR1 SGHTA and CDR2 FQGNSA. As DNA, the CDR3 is TGTGCCAGCAGCTTAAAAGCGGGGAGAGATACGCAGTATTTT. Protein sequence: CASSLKAGRDTQYF.

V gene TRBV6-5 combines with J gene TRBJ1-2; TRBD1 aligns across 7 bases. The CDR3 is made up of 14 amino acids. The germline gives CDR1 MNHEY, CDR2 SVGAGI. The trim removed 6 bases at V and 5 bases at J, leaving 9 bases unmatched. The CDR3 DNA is TGTGCCAGCAGGGTTCTATCGGGACAGTATGGCTACACCTTC. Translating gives CASRVLSGQYGYTF.

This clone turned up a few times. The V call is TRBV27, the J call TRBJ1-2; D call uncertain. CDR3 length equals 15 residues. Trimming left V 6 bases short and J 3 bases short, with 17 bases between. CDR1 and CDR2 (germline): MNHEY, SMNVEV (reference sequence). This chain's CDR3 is CASSDIAAVDYGYTF. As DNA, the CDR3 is TGTGCCAGCAGCGACATTGCAGCCGTCGACTATGGCTACACCTTC.

CDR3 nucleotide sequence: TGTGCCAGCAGTTACTTGGACGGAGGGTCCTACGAGCAGTACTTC. Translation gives CASSYLDGGSYEQYF. V is TRBV6-5 and J is TRBJ2-7; perhaps TRBD2 as D (6 bases). The CDR3 is 15 amino acids. Germline values: CDR1 MNHEY, CDR2 SVGAGI. V was pared by 1 base and J by 1 base, with 11 bases between.

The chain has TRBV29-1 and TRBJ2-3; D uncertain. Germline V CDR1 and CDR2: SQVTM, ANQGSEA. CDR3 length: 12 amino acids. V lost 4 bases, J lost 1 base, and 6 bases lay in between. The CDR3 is CSVGAGTDTQYF. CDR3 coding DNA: TGCAGCGTTGGGGCAGGCACAGATACGCAGTATTTT.

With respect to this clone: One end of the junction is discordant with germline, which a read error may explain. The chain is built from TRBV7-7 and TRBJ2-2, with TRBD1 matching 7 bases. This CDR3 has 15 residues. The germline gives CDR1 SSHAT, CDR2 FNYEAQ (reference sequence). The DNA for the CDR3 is TGTGCTAGCAGCTTAGCGACAGGGATCACCGGGGAGCTGTTTTTT. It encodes CASSLATGITGELFF. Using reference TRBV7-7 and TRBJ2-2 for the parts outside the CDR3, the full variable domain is GAGVSQSPRYKVTKRGQDVTLRCDPISSHATLYWYQQALGQGPEFLTYFNYEAQPDKSGLPSDRFSAERPEGSISTLTIQRTEQRDSAMYRCASSLATGITGELFFGEGSRLTVL.

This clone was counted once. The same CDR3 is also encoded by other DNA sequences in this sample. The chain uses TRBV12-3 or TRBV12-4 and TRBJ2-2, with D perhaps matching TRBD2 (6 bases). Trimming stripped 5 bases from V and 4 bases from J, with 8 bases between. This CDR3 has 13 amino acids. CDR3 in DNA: TGTGCCAGCAGTCTGCGGGGCACCGGGGAGCTGTTTTTT. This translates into CASSLRGTGELFF.

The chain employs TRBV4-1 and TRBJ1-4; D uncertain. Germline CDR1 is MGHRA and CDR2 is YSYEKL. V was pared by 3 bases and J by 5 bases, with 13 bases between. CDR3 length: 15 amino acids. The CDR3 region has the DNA TGCGCCAGCAGCCACCCTAATCGGGGAAATGAAAAACTGTTTTTT. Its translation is CASSHPNRGNEKLFF.

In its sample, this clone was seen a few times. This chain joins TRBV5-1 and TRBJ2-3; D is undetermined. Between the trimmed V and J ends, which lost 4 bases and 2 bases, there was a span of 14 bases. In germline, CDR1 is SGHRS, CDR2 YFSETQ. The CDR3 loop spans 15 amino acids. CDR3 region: CASSITVLTTDTQYF. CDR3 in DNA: TGCGCCAGCAGCATTACGGTCTTAACCACAGATACGCAGTATTTT.

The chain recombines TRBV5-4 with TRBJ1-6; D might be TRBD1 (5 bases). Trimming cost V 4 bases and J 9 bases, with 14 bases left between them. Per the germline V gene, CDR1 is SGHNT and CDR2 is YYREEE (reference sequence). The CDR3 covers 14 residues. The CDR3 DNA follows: TGTGCCAGCAGCCTCGGGGGGGAGGGTTCACCCCTCCACTTT. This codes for CASSLGGEGSPLHF.

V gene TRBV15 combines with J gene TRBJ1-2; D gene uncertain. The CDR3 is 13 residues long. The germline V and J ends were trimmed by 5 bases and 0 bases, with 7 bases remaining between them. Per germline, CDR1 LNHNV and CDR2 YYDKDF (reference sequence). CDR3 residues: CATSPTSNYGYTF. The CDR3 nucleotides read TGTGCCACCAGCCCCACATCTAACTATGGCTACACCTTC.